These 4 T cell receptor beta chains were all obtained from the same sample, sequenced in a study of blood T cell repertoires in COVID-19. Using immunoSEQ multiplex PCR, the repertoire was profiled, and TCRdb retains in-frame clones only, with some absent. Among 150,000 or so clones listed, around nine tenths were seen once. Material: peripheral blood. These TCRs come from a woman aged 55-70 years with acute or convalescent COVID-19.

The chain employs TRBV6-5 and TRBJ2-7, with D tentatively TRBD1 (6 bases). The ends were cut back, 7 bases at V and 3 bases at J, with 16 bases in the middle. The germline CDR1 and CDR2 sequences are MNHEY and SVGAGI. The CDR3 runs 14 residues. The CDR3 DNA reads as TGTGCCAGCAAGGGGGTGACAGGCCTCTACGAGCAGTACTTC. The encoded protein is CASKGVTGLYEQYF.

As DNA, the CDR3 is TGTGCCAGCAGTCAACGCCTCGGGGGTAGGGAGACCCAGTACTTC. Its protein is CASSQRLGGRETQYF. This chain connects TRBV28 to TRBJ2-5; D might be TRBD2 (6 bases). CDR3 length: 15 amino acids. The V gene's germline CDR1 is MDHEN and CDR2 SYDVKM. Trimming pared 5 bases from V and 5 bases from J, leaving 18 bases between.

The CDR3 DNA sequence: TGTGCCAGCAGTGCGACCCGACAGGGGTCCCTGTACAATGAGCAGTTCTTC. Its protein is CASSATRQGSLYNEQFF. The chain carries TRBV27 and TRBJ2-1, with TRBD1 matching over 8 bases. The V gene end was trimmed by 5 bases and the J gene end by 4 bases; junction bases not matched to a gene: 13. There are 17 residues in the CDR3. Germline lookup yields CDR1 MNHEY and CDR2 SMNVEV (reference sequence).

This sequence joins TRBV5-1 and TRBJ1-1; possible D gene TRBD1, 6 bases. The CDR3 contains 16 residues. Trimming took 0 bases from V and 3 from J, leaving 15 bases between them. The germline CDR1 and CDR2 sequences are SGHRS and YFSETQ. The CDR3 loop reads CASSLAGAQGHTEAFF. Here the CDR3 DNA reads TGCGCCAGCAGCTTGGCAGGGGCGCAGGGACACACTGAAGCTTTCTTT. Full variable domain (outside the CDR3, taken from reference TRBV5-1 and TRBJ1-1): KAGVTQTPRYLIKTRGQQVTLSCSPISGHRSVSWYQQTPGQGLQFLFEYFSETQRNKGNFPGRFSGRQFSNSRSEMNVSTLELGDSALYLCASSLAGAQGHTEAFFGQGTRLTVV.